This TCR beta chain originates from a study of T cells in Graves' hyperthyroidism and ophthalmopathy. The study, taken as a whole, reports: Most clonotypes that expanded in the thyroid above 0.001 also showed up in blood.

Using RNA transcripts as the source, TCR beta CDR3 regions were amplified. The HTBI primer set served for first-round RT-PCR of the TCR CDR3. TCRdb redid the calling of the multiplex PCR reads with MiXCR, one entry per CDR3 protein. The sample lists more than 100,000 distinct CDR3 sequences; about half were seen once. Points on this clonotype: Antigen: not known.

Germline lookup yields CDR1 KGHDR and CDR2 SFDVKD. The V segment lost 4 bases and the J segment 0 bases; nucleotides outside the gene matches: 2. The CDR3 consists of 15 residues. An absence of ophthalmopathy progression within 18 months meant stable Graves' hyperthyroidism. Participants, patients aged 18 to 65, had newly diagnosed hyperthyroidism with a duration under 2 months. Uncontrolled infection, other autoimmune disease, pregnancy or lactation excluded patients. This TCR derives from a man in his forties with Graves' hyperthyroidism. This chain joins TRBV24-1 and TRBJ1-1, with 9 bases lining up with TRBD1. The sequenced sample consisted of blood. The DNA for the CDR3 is TGTGCCACCAGTGACGGGACAGGGATGAACACTGAAGCTTTCTTT. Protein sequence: CATSDGTGMNTEAFF.